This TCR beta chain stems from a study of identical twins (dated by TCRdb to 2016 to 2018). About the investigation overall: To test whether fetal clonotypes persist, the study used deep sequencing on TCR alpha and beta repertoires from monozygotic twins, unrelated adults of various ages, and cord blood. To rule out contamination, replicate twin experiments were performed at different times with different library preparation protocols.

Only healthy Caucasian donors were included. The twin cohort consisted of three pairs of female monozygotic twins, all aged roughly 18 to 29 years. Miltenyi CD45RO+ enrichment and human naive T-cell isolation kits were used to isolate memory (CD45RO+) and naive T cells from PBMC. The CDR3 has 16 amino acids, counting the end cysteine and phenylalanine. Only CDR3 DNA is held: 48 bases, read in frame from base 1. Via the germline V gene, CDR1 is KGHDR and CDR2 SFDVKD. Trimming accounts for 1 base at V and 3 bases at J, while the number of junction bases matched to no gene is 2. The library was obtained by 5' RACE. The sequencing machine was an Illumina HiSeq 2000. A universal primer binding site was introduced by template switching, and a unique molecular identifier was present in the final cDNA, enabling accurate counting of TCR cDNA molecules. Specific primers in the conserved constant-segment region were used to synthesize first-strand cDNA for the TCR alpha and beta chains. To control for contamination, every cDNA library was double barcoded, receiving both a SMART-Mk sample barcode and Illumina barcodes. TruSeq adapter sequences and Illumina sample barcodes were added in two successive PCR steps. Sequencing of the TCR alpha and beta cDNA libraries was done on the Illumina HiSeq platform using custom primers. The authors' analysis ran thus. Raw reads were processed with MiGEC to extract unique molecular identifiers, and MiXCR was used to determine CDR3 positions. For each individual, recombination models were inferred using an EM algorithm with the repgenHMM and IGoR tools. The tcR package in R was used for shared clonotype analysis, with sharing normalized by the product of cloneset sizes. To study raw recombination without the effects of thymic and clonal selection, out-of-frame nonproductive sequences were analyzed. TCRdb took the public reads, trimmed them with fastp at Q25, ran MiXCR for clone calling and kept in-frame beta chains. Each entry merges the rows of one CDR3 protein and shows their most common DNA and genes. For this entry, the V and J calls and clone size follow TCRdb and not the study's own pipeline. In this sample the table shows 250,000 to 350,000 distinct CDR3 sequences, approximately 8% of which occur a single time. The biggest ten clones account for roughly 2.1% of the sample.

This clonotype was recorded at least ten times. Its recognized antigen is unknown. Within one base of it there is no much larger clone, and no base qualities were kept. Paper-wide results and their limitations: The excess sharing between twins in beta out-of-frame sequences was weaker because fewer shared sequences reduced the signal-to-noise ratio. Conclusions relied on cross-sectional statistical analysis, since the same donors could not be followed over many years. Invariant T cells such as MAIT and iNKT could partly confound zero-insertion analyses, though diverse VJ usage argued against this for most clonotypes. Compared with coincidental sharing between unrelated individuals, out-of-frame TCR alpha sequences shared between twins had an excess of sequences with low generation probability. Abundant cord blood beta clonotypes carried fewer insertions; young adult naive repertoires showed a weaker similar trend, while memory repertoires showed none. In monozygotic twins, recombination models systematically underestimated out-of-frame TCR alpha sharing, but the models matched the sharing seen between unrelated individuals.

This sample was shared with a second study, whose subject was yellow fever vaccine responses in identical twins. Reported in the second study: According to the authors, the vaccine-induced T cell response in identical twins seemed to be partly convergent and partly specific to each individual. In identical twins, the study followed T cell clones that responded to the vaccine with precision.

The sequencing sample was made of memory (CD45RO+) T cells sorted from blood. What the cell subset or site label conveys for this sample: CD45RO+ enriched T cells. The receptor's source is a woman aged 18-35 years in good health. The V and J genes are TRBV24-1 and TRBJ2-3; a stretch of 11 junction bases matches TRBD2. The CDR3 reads CATSDFTSGSTDTQYF. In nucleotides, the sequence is TGTGCCACCAGTGATTTTACTAGCGGGAGTACAGATACGCAGTATTTT.